This TCR beta chain was obtained from a study of T-cell memory formation after mild COVID-19. General study results and limits: Memory cells collected pre-infection included some clones that later responded, suggesting cross-reactive memory joined. Of the contracting clones, CD4+ ones lay mainly in CM and EM, and CD8+ ones in EMRA.

Employing constant-segment primers, 5'RACE generated TCR alpha and TCR beta cDNA libraries bearing sample barcodes and UMIs. MiXCR, run by TCRdb on the 5' RACE reads, gives a single entry per CDR3 protein. Among fewer than 700,000 distinct CDR3 sequences listed, roughly 17% were seen once. From germline, CDR1 is SGHVS and CDR2 FQNEAQ. Trimming cost V 4 bases and J 7 bases; bases outside gene matches: 7. The CDR3 has 15 amino acids. The sample holds a few counts of this clonotype. As yet, its antigen is unknown. The TCR was taken from an adult woman who had mild COVID-19 (a few samples of this study predate the infection). Cell type and time point are not known. The gene calls are TRBV7-8 and TRBJ2-1; 10 bases match TRBD1. Sample: PBMCs or a T cell subset sorted from them (not recorded which). The CDR3 sequence: CASSSRQGARNEQFF. The CDR3, as DNA: TGTGCCAGCAGCTCGCGACAGGGGGCTAGGAATGAGCAGTTCTTC.